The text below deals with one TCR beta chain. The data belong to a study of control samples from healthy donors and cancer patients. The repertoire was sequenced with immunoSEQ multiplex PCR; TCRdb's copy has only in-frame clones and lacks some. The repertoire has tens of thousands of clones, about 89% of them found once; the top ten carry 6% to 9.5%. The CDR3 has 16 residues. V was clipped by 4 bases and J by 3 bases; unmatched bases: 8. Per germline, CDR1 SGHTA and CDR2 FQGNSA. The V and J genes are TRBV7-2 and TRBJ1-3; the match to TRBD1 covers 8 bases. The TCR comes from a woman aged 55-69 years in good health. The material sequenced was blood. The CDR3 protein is CASSSLVGQGGNTIYF. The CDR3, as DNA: TGTGCCAGCAGCTCGTTGGTCGGACAGGGTGGAAACACCATATATTTT.